This TCR beta chain was identified during a study of cytomegalovirus exposure and HLA in healthy donors. Whole-study results and caveats: Evidence from a later analysis indicated that most CMV-associated TCR beta chains looked HLA-restricted. Reports state that TCR beta sequences accurately predicted most subjects' HLA-A and HLA-B alleles.

The PCR had 60 Vbeta and 13 Jbeta primers. Authors' analysis steps: Per a later analysis, the number of unique TCR beta chains was approximately 73 million, of which around 10 million were shared. Sequencing was performed with immunoSEQ multiplex PCR; in TCRdb, only in-frame clones are kept and a portion is missing. The V and J calls and the clone size are those of that table, but D and trimming were determined from the DNA. Of about 91,000 clones detected, 64% appear once; the ten largest clones hold 2% to 2.5%. In germline, CDR1 is MNHNS, CDR2 SASEGT. CDR3 length equals 15 residues. The trim removed 7 bases at V and 5 bases at J, leaving 13 bases unmatched. This clone was recorded only once. What it binds is not known.

The genes are TRBV6-1 and TRBJ2-5; TRBD2 agrees at 7 bases. The TCR originated in a human donor in good health. Sequencing was done on a sample of PBMCs. In nucleotides, the CDR3 is TGTGCCAGCATTACGACTAGCCTCCCGGGTGAGACCCAGTACTTC. Its translation: CASITTSLPGETQYF.